This TCR beta chain was sequenced during a study of blood T cells in healthy people across ages (dated by TCRdb to the mid-2010s). Regarding the study in general: In model experiments, template switching captured about one uniquely barcoded TCR beta cDNA molecule for every two T cells. The donors were divided into four age groups: young (average about 16 years), middle-aged (about 39), aged (approximately 62) and long-lived (roughly 82). Age-related changes in TCR beta repertoire diversity were measured in the study by deep sequencing normalized with unique cDNA molecular identifiers. Two additional independent replicas of 1 million unique cDNA reads from the same blood draw were analyzed for two donors (one aged 18 to 30 and one aged 80 or older). Results and caveats for the whole study, not just this receptor: The long-lived group showed more naive CD4+ T cells, fewer expanded clones and increased TCR diversity than the aged group, suggesting age selection. Estimates of total diversity based on one million sequenced T cells were regarded as lower bounds and as underestimates. Observed TCR beta diversity per million T cells fell roughly linearly with age, and a significant reduction was already apparent by age roughly 41. A strong correlation was found between observed TCR beta diversity and the percentage of naive T cells measured by flow cytometry. Bulk unsorted PBMC profiling prevented conclusive comparison of naive and antigen-experienced compartments. Donor CMV infection status was unknown, potentially confounding age-related changes in expanded clonotypes.

With regard to this clonotype: Its specific antigen is unknown. Base qualities are not provided; no much larger clone lies one nucleotide away.

Donors were 39 systemically healthy Caucasian individuals from Russia aged roughly 6 to 95 years. Each donor gave ten milliliters of peripheral blood, collected into EDTA-treated Vacutainer tubes. PBMCs were isolated by Ficoll-Paque density-gradient centrifugation, with at least 7 million obtained per sample. Total RNA, at least 5.5 micrograms per sample, was extracted from PBMCs with Trizol reagent. Naive CD45RAhigh/CD27high T cell percentages were measured by flow cytometry on a PBMC aliquot from every donor. CDR1 and CDR2 are read off the germline V gene as SQVTM and ANQGSEA. The cysteine opens and the phenylalanine closes a CDR3 of 14 amino acids. The read is trimmed to its CDR3 DNA, 42 bases read in frame from base 1. V sheds 3 bases and J sheds 3 bases, leaving 14 bases between their ends. Library construction relied on 5' RACE. TCRdb records Illumina HiSeq 2500 as the sequencer. A second PCR of roughly 7 to 11 cycles was performed with a sample-barcoded 5' primer and a J-beta primer mix. Each TCR beta cDNA molecule received a unique molecular identifier from a template-switch 5' adaptor carrying 12 random nucleotides. At least 2.5 million CDR3-containing paired-end reads were obtained from each sample. All of the RNA was converted into first-strand cDNA using the Mint cDNA synthesis kit, with a TRBC-specific oligonucleotide serving as the primer. After uracil-DNA glycosylase treatment, a first 18-cycle PCR used universal primers M1SS and BC2_uni_R on all cDNA. Regarding the original processing steps: Normalization of each sample was performed by random selection of 1 million high-quality reads, each carrying a distinct molecular identifier. Reads sharing molecular identifiers were discarded rather than binned into consensus sequences. MiTCR, with a Q25 quality threshold and the strictest error-elimination algorithm, was used for CDR3 identification, clonotype clustering and error correction. A nonparametric unseen species model using Euler transformation provided a lower-bound estimate of total TCR beta diversity. TCRdb trimmed public reads at Q25 via fastp, called clones via MiXCR and kept in-frame beta chains. CDR3 protein duplicates are merged, each entry listing the most common genes and DNA. The V and J calls, along with clone size, are taken from TCRdb and not from the paper's own processing. In this sample the table shows more than 1,000,000 distinct CDR3 sequences, 20% to 25% of which occur a single time. The ten largest account for about 0.8% of the sample.

The same specimen was also included in a second study, on T cells of mothers and their children. The second study also describes: The donors were nine systemically healthy Caucasian individuals, made up of three mothers and their six children. cDNA synthesis used all of the extracted RNA, with around 1.6 ug of RNA in each 15 ul reaction. In the second PCR, sample barcodes and 2-4 random nucleotides were introduced via the M1S primer. More than 8.5 million TCR beta CDR3 reads were obtained from each mother, and about 3 million reads were obtained from each child. TCR recombination output is similarly shaped by thymic selection in related and unrelated pairs, with a minor effect exerted by inherited differences. Normalized repertoire overlap was always slightly but never significantly higher in related than unrelated mother-child pairs. No persistent microchimeric T cell clones were detected, at a sensitivity of around 100 clones per million clonotypes. To look for features that set related mother-child pairs apart from unrelated individuals, the researchers ran deep NGS to compare the TCR beta repertoires of mothers and children. On average, the children were around 11 +/- 4 years old, while the mothers were approximately 40 +/- 4 years old. After adapters were ligated using NEBNext reagents, the libraries underwent 100+100 nt paired-end sequencing on an Illumina HiSeq 2000. To prevent cross-contamination, the mother and child libraries were prepared a month apart and were sequenced in separate runs. For each donor, between roughly 450,000 and 2,200,000 distinct TCR beta clonotypes were identified. Naive TCR beta clonotypes were estimated from low-frequency clonotypes matched to each donor's FACS-determined naive share, without sorting.

The receptor was isolated from a girl aged 2 to 9 in good health. The rearranged chain carries TRBV29-1 and TRBJ2-5, with the D gene uncertain. Sequenced sample: blood. The DNA reads as follows: TGCAGCGTTGACGGCCGAAGATCCGAAGAGACCCAGTACTTC. This codes for CSVDGRRSEETQYF.